Listed below are T cell receptor beta chains from one sample, sequenced in a study of T cell changes during pregnancy in multiple sclerosis. Using immunoSEQ multiplex PCR, the repertoire was profiled, and TCRdb retains in-frame clones only, with some absent. The data hold about 40,000 clones, with about nine tenths observed a single time. The sequencing used CD4+ T cells from peripheral blood mononuclear cells, collected in the third trimester of pregnancy. All receptors derive from a female donor in good health, enrolled as a control in a pregnancy study. CDR3s include the opening cysteine and the closing phenylalanine or tryptophan. The D gene is left open where the match is weak. The size field is filled for only some rows; it gives once, few, many or a size class.

v_call: TRBV10-3
d_call: TRBD1
j_call: TRBJ2-5
clone_size: -
cdr3_aa: CAISESPGTGVLETQYF
cdr3_nt: TGTGCCATCAGTGAGTCTCCCGGGACAGGGGTTTTAGAGACCCAGTACTTC

v_call: TRBV11-2
d_call: TRBD2
j_call: TRBJ2-7
clone_size: few
cdr3_aa: CASSTTSGSVYEQYF
cdr3_nt: TGTGCCAGCAGTACGACTAGCGGGAGTGTTTACGAGCAGTACTTC

v_call: TRBV7-2
d_call: -
j_call: TRBJ1-2
clone_size: -
cdr3_aa: CASSLRQGRLGGYTF
cdr3_nt: TGTGCCAGCAGCCTAAGGCAGGGGAGATTGGGTGGCTACACCTTC

v_call: TRBV7-9
d_call: -
j_call: TRBJ1-2
clone_size: -
cdr3_aa: CASSLSSGAGYTF
cdr3_nt: TGTGCCAGCAGCTTAAGTTCAGGGGCTGGCTACACCTTC

v_call: TRBV9
d_call: TRBD2
j_call: TRBJ2-6
clone_size: -
cdr3_aa: CASSVAGREGSGANVLTF
cdr3_nt: TGTGCCAGCAGCGTAGCGGGGCGGGAGGGCTCTGGGGCCAACGTCCTGACTTTC

v_call: TRBV4-2
d_call: -
j_call: TRBJ2-2
clone_size: few
cdr3_aa: CASSPRTGELFF
cdr3_nt: TGTGCCAGCAGCCCGAGGACCGGGGAGCTGTTTTTT

v_call: TRBV7-2
d_call: -
j_call: TRBJ2-7
clone_size: -
cdr3_aa: CASTIKGGRQEQYF
cdr3_nt: TGTGCCAGCACCATTAAAGGGGGTAGGCAAGAGCAGTACTTC

v_call: TRBV10-3
d_call: TRBD2
j_call: TRBJ2-7
clone_size: -
cdr3_aa: CAIGRLVAGVGYEQYF
cdr3_nt: TGTGCCATCGGACGCCTTGTAGCGGGAGTCGGGTACGAGCAGTACTTC

v_call: TRBV28
d_call: TRBD1
j_call: TRBJ2-6
clone_size: -
cdr3_aa: CASSWGQGAWAGANVLTF
cdr3_nt: TGTGCCAGCAGTTGGGGACAGGGGGCATGGGCTGGGGCCAACGTCCTGACTTTC

v_call: TRBV6-1
d_call: -
j_call: TRBJ1-1
clone_size: -
cdr3_aa: CASSGEMNTEAFF
cdr3_nt: TGTGCCAGCAGTGGAGAGATGAACACTGAAGCTTTCTTT

v_call: TRBV14
d_call: -
j_call: TRBJ2-3
clone_size: -
cdr3_aa: CASSQVGGSTDTQYF
cdr3_nt: TGTGCCAGCAGCCAAGTCGGGGGTAGCACAGATACGCAGTATTTT

v_call: TRBV19
d_call: -
j_call: TRBJ1-5
clone_size: once
cdr3_aa: CASSGRDQPQHF
cdr3_nt: TGTGCCAGTAGTGGTCGGGATCAGCCCCAGCATTTT

v_call: TRBV7-9
d_call: TRBD1
j_call: TRBJ2-3
clone_size: -
cdr3_aa: CASSPLSTGTGPDTQYF
cdr3_nt: TGTGCCAGCAGCCCACTGAGTACAGGGACAGGCCCAGATACGCAGTATTTT

v_call: TRBV7-5
d_call: -
j_call: TRBJ2-1
clone_size: -
cdr3_aa: CARSSPPATGVRNEQFF
cdr3_nt: TGTGCCAGAAGTTCCCCCCCCGCGACAGGGGTTCGCAATGAGCAGTTCTTC

v_call: TRBV6-6
d_call: TRBD2
j_call: TRBJ2-5
clone_size: -
cdr3_aa: CASKESGDQETQYF
cdr3_nt: TGTGCCAGCAAAGAAAGCGGGGACCAAGAGACCCAGTACTTC

v_call: TRBV28
d_call: TRBD1
j_call: TRBJ1-5
clone_size: -
cdr3_aa: CASSFDRGDQPQHF
cdr3_nt: TGTGCCAGCAGTTTCGACAGGGGGGATCAGCCCCAGCATTTT

v_call: TRBV7-3
d_call: -
j_call: TRBJ2-3
clone_size: -
cdr3_aa: CASSWDFGTQYF
cdr3_nt: TGTGCCAGCAGCTGGGACTTCGGTACGCAGTATTTT

v_call: TRBV28
d_call: TRBD2
j_call: TRBJ2-1
clone_size: few
cdr3_aa: CASRDSGRAANEQFF
cdr3_nt: TGTGCCAGCAGGGATAGCGGGAGGGCCGCCAATGAGCAGTTCTTC

v_call: TRBV5-6
d_call: TRBD1
j_call: TRBJ2-1
clone_size: once
cdr3_aa: CASSPGQGYYLNEQFF
cdr3_nt: TGTGCCAGCAGCCCGGGACAGGGTTATTATTTGAATGAGCAGTTCTTC

v_call: TRBV19
d_call: TRBD2
j_call: TRBJ2-3
clone_size: -
cdr3_aa: CATRGVSGRIDTQYF
cdr3_nt: TGTGCCACTAGGGGGGTGAGCGGGAGGATAGATACGCAGTATTTT

v_call: TRBV11-2
d_call: TRBD1
j_call: TRBJ2-4
clone_size: -
cdr3_aa: CASQNRGVMNIQYF
cdr3_nt: TGTGCCAGTCAGAACAGGGGCGTAATGAACATTCAGTACTTC

v_call: TRBV7-8
d_call: TRBD1
j_call: TRBJ1-2
clone_size: once
cdr3_aa: CASSSGQGNYGYTF
cdr3_nt: TGTGCCAGCAGCTCCGGACAGGGGAACTATGGCTACACCTTC

v_call: TRBV6-6
d_call: -
j_call: TRBJ2-6
clone_size: -
cdr3_aa: CASHRGNSGANVLTF
cdr3_nt: TGTGCCAGCCATCGGGGAAACTCTGGGGCCAACGTCCTGACTTTC

v_call: TRBV29-1
d_call: -
j_call: TRBJ2-7
clone_size: few
cdr3_aa: CSVVSSVPYEQYF
cdr3_nt: TGCAGCGTTGTGTCTAGCGTCCCCTACGAGCAGTACTTC

v_call: TRBV18
d_call: -
j_call: TRBJ2-1
clone_size: -
cdr3_aa: CASSLLNYMLDEQFF
cdr3_nt: TGTGCCAGCTCACTCCTAAACTACATGCTAGATGAGCAGTTCTTC

v_call: TRBV2
d_call: TRBD1
j_call: TRBJ1-5
clone_size: few
cdr3_aa: CASNWDRSQPQHF
cdr3_nt: TGTGCCAGCAACTGGGACAGAAGTCAGCCCCAGCATTTT

v_call: TRBV28
d_call: -
j_call: TRBJ2-7
clone_size: -
cdr3_aa: CASLQNYEQYF
cdr3_nt: TGTGCCAGCCTTCAGAATTACGAGCAGTACTTC

v_call: TRBV5-4
d_call: TRBD1
j_call: TRBJ2-7
clone_size: -
cdr3_aa: CASSLDSAGGYEQYF
cdr3_nt: TGTGCCAGCAGCTTGGATTCCGCAGGGGGCTACGAGCAGTACTTC

v_call: TRBV5-1
d_call: -
j_call: TRBJ1-4
clone_size: -
cdr3_aa: CASSLALQANEKLFF
cdr3_nt: TGCGCCAGCAGCTTGGCCTTACAGGCCAATGAAAAACTGTTTTTT

v_call: TRBV5-8
d_call: TRBD1
j_call: TRBJ2-5
clone_size: once
cdr3_aa: CASSHGQGGQETQYF
cdr3_nt: TGTGCCAGCAGCCACGGACAGGGGGGGCAAGAGACCCAGTACTTC

v_call: TRBV5-1
d_call: TRBD1
j_call: TRBJ1-2
clone_size: few
cdr3_aa: CASSTQTGSSYGYTF
cdr3_nt: TGCGCCAGCAGCACACAGACAGGGTCCTCCTATGGCTACACCTTC

v_call: TRBV28
d_call: TRBD2
j_call: TRBJ2-4
clone_size: -
cdr3_aa: CATKISSGRALGIQYF
cdr3_nt: TGTGCCACCAAAATCTCTAGCGGGAGGGCCTTGGGCATTCAGTACTTC

v_call: TRBV2
d_call: TRBD1
j_call: TRBJ1-6
clone_size: -
cdr3_aa: CASTTQGALNSPLHF
cdr3_nt: TGTGCCAGCACAACCCAGGGGGCCCTCAATTCACCCCTCCACTTT

v_call: TRBV18
d_call: -
j_call: TRBJ2-2
clone_size: -
cdr3_aa: CASSLNGVSGTGELFF
cdr3_nt: TGTGCCAGCTCCCTCAATGGGGTGAGCGGCACCGGGGAGCTGTTTTTT

v_call: TRBV14
d_call: TRBD1
j_call: TRBJ1-2
clone_size: -
cdr3_aa: CASSPGTGNYGYTF
cdr3_nt: TGTGCCAGCAGTCCCGGGACAGGGAACTATGGCTACACCTTC

v_call: TRBV5-8
d_call: -
j_call: TRBJ1-5
clone_size: -
cdr3_aa: CASSLFSGSNQPQHF
cdr3_nt: TGTGCCAGCAGCTTGTTTTCAGGTTCTAATCAGCCCCAGCATTTT

v_call: TRBV7-2
d_call: TRBD2
j_call: TRBJ2-3
clone_size: -
cdr3_aa: CASSLALTSGGSTDTQYF
cdr3_nt: TGTGCCAGCAGCTTAGCCCTGACTAGCGGGGGGTCCACAGATACGCAGTATTTT

v_call: TRBV29-1
d_call: -
j_call: TRBJ2-3
clone_size: -
cdr3_aa: CSVAAEGPGTQYF
cdr3_nt: TGCAGCGTTGCGGCGGAGGGCCCCGGAACGCAGTATTTT

v_call: TRBV18
d_call: -
j_call: TRBJ2-3
clone_size: -
cdr3_aa: CASSPPGGASTDTQYF
cdr3_nt: TGTGCCAGCTCACCACCGGGTGGAGCAAGCACAGATACGCAGTATTTT

v_call: TRBV2
d_call: -
j_call: TRBJ2-7
clone_size: -
cdr3_aa: CASRAYVSSHEQYF
cdr3_nt: TGTGCCAGCAGAGCGTACGTTAGTTCCCACGAGCAGTACTTC

v_call: TRBV30
d_call: TRBD2
j_call: TRBJ2-1
clone_size: -
cdr3_aa: CAWSKLADHYNEQFF
cdr3_nt: TGTGCCTGGTCAAAGCTAGCGGACCACTACAATGAGCAGTTCTTC

v_call: TRBV7-2
d_call: -
j_call: TRBJ1-1
clone_size: -
cdr3_aa: CASDMGQNSPEAFF
cdr3_nt: TGTGCCAGCGATATGGGGCAGAACTCCCCTGAAGCTTTCTTT

v_call: TRBV5-1
d_call: -
j_call: TRBJ1-2
clone_size: -
cdr3_aa: CASRQSGEYGYTF
cdr3_nt: TGCGCCAGCAGACAATCAGGGGAATATGGCTACACCTTC

v_call: TRBV10-3
d_call: TRBD1
j_call: TRBJ2-1
clone_size: -
cdr3_aa: CAISPGQGNNEQFF
cdr3_nt: TGTGCCATCAGTCCGGGACAGGGGAACAATGAGCAGTTCTTC

v_call: TRBV19
d_call: TRBD1
j_call: TRBJ2-1
clone_size: -
cdr3_aa: CASSIARTGGDEQFF
cdr3_nt: TGTGCCAGTAGTATAGCCCGGACAGGGGGGGATGAGCAGTTCTTC

v_call: TRBV2
d_call: TRBD1
j_call: TRBJ1-6
clone_size: -
cdr3_aa: CASRDRDYNSPLHF
cdr3_nt: TGTGCCAGCAGAGACAGGGACTATAATTCACCCCTCCACTTT

v_call: TRBV7-3
d_call: TRBD1
j_call: TRBJ1-1
clone_size: -
cdr3_aa: CASRRQGDTEAFF
cdr3_nt: TGTGCCAGCAGAAGACAGGGGGACACTGAAGCTTTCTTT

v_call: TRBV27
d_call: TRBD2
j_call: TRBJ2-3
clone_size: -
cdr3_aa: CASKILAGGEDTQYF
cdr3_nt: TGTGCCAGCAAAATACTAGCGGGGGGGGAAGATACGCAGTATTTT

v_call: TRBV5-1
d_call: -
j_call: TRBJ2-5
clone_size: once
cdr3_aa: CASSLEGILGQETQYF
cdr3_nt: TGCGCCAGCAGCTTGGAGGGGATTCTGGGCCAAGAGACCCAGTACTTC

v_call: TRBV6-5
d_call: TRBD1
j_call: TRBJ1-1
clone_size: -
cdr3_aa: CASRLGTGFTEAFF
cdr3_nt: TGTGCCAGCCGCCTGGGGACAGGGTTCACTGAAGCTTTCTTT

v_call: TRBV6-1
d_call: TRBD1
j_call: TRBJ1-2
clone_size: few
cdr3_aa: CASREIGQGFTF
cdr3_nt: TGTGCCAGCAGGGAAATCGGACAGGGTTTCACCTTC

v_call: TRBV5-1
d_call: -
j_call: TRBJ2-2
clone_size: -
cdr3_aa: CASSLGGANTGELFF
cdr3_nt: TGCGCCAGCAGCTTGGGGGGCGCGAACACCGGGGAGCTGTTTTTT

v_call: TRBV4-1
d_call: -
j_call: TRBJ2-2
clone_size: -
cdr3_aa: CASSIRGRDTGELFF
cdr3_nt: TGCGCCAGCAGCATCAGGGGCAGAGACACCGGGGAGCTGTTTTTT

v_call: TRBV5-4
d_call: TRBD2
j_call: TRBJ2-2
clone_size: once
cdr3_aa: CASRLAGGGGELFF
cdr3_nt: TGTGCCAGCAGATTAGCGGGAGGCGGCGGGGAGCTGTTTTTT

v_call: TRBV21-1
d_call: -
j_call: TRBJ1-1
clone_size: -
cdr3_aa: CASSKGGGQGKTEAFF
cdr3_nt: TGTGCCAGCAGCAAAGGTGGGGGACAGGGGAAAACTGAAGCTTTCTTT

v_call: TRBV30
d_call: -
j_call: TRBJ1-6
clone_size: -
cdr3_aa: CAWRAQQGSSYNSPLHF
cdr3_nt: TGTGCCTGGAGGGCTCAGCAGGGGAGCTCCTATAATTCACCCCTCCACTTT

v_call: TRBV4-3
d_call: -
j_call: TRBJ2-2
clone_size: -
cdr3_aa: CASSRGGLQNTGELFF
cdr3_nt: TGCGCCAGCAGCCGAGGGGGACTACAGAACACCGGGGAGCTGTTTTTT

v_call: TRBV27
d_call: -
j_call: TRBJ2-5
clone_size: -
cdr3_aa: CASSLEGGWETQYF
cdr3_nt: TGTGCCAGCAGTTTAGAGGGGGGGTGGGAGACCCAGTACTTC

v_call: TRBV7-9
d_call: TRBD1
j_call: TRBJ2-7
clone_size: -
cdr3_aa: CASSLGDRGQQYF
cdr3_nt: TGTGCCAGCAGCTTAGGGGACAGGGGGCAGCAGTACTTC

v_call: TRBV5-1
d_call: -
j_call: TRBJ2-3
clone_size: -
cdr3_aa: CASSTSGLRTDTQYF
cdr3_nt: TGCGCCAGCAGCACATCGGGACTTCGCACAGATACGCAGTATTTT